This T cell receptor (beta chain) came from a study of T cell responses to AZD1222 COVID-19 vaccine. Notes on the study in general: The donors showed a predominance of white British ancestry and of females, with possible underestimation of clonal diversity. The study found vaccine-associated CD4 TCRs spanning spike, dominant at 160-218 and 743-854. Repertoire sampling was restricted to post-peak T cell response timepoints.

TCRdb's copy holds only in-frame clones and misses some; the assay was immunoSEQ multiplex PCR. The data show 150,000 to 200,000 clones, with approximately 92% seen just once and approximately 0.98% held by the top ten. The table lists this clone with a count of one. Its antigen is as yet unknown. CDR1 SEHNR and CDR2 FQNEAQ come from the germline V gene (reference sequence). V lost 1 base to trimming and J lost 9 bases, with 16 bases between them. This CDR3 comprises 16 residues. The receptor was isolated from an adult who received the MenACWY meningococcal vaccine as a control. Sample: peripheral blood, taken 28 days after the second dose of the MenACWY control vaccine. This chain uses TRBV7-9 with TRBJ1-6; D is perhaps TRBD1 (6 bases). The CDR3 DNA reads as TGTGCCAGCAGCTTAGGAGGGGGTGATCGCATTTCACCCCTCCACTTT. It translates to CASSLGGGDRISPLHF.